This TCR beta chain was obtained from a study of tumor-infiltrating lymphocytes in primary liver carcinoma (dated by TCRdb to the late 2010s). In terms of the full investigation: Hepatocellular carcinoma (four) or combined HCC and intrahepatic cholangiocarcinoma (one) was present in the five patients, who were three men and two women aged 30 to 69 years. Roughly 3.65 to 7.13 million productive TCRbeta reads were obtained per sample, and no significant difference in read depth was found between tissue types. Reproducibility between technical replicate repertoires was high, with correlation coefficients above 0.95 and mean shared-clone rates about 0.9. To link TCRbeta repertoire diversity to the local molecular phenotype, the 20 to 25 tumor region samples were profiled with Agilent mRNA microarrays. The five patients had tumors of stage T1-T3 N0M0, with maximum diameters ranging from about 4 to 11 cm. A total of roughly 35 specimens from 5 patients underwent TCRbeta repertoire sequencing, comprising around 25 tumor regions, 5 adjacent noncancerous liver tissues and 5 peripheral blood samples. For each liver tumor, the study sampled five regions along with adjacent normal tissue and blood, and applied TCRbeta repertoire sequencing, expression microarrays and whole-exome sequencing. Points the paper makes about the study in general: Because sequencing covered only the TCR beta chain and unpaired alpha chains were not captured, true repertoire diversity is likely underestimated. Only about 8-24% of top clones were present in all five regions of a tumor, suggesting spatial heterogeneity of tumor-infiltrating T cells. Repertoire overlap was found to be higher between tumor regions (mean around 35%) than between tumor-adjacent (about 17%) or tumor-blood (around 14%) pairs, consistent with antigen-driven expansion. With just a few patients in the study, the authors point out that the findings should be validated in a larger study. A significantly larger repertoire fraction was made up by the top 250 clones in tumors than in blood (p = 0.039). Since the samples were bulk and unsorted, there was no way to compare CD4+ and CD8+ T cell repertoires.

TCRbeta-specific cDNA was reverse-transcribed from 500 ng total RNA using a constant-region primer and ProtoScript II reverse transcriptase. Construction of the TCRbeta libraries relied on three nested rounds of multiplex PCR, following a slightly modified ARM-PCR procedure. Sample barcodes and Illumina adapters were added in a final 25-cycle PCR using Deep VentR polymerase. Before sequencing, amplicons between 200 and 500 bp were purified from gel using a QIAquick gel extraction kit. TCRbeta amplicons were sequenced on an Illumina HiSeq 2500 with 250-bp paired-end reads. For the original study's pipeline: Trimmomatic v0.33 was used to quality-trim the reads, and FLASH v1.2.11 was used to merge paired reads so that full CDR3 sequences could be recovered. V, D and J germline segments were assigned to the rearranged TCRbeta sequences by MiGEC v1.2.1b. Clonotype statistics, along with Shannon-Wiener diversity indices, were calculated using VDJtools v1.0.0. Except for diversity analysis, only the 250 most abundant clonotypes of each sample were used in subsequent analyses to reduce sampling bias. TCRdb's own reprocessing of the public reads used fastp at Q25 and MiXCR and kept productive beta chains. Rows are unified per CDR3 protein, each entry keeping the most common DNA and genes. These V and J calls rely on TCRdb rather than the paper's analysis. Across this sample there are 99,000 or so distinct CDR3 sequences, with 69% seen only once. Of the sample, around 9.1% is held by the ten largest clones.

On this clonotype: What antigen it recognizes has not been identified. One end of the junction is discordant with germline, which a read error may explain.

Without any cell sorting, total RNA and DNA were extracted together from 20-30 mg of bulk tissue using the AllPrep DNA/RNA mini kit. Between late 2015 and early 2016, roughly 5 patients in China with histopathologically diagnosed primary liver carcinoma had their tumors surgically resected. Chronic HBV infection was present in the patients, and the patients were treatment-naive at sampling. Each tumor was sampled at five spatially separated regions: the superior, inferior, left-lateral and right-lateral poles and the tumor centre. Histological examination found more than 75% viable tumor cells in every tumor sample. Fresh tumor and adjacent tissue pieces were bisected; one half was stored in RNAlater at -80°C, the other sent for histology. The sample was liver tumor tissue from sampling region 5. What this sample's cell subset or site label stands for: tumor region T5, tumor centre. The receptor was isolated from an older woman with primary liver carcinoma and hepatitis B virus infection.

For the CDR3, the sequence is CASSLGTEASYGYTF. The DNA is as follows: TGTGCCAGCAGTTTAGGAACAGAGGCTAGCTATGGCTATACCTTC. The rearrangement joined TRBV12-3 or TRBV12-4 to TRBJ1-2; no confident D gene assignment can be made. The CDR3, from cysteine to phenylalanine, totals 15 residues. CDR3 DNA only is kept here, 45 bases in frame from base 1.